This TCR beta chain came from a study of blood T cell repertoires in COVID-19. With respect to this clone: This sample includes further DNA sequences coding for the same CDR3.

Trimming removed 3 bases at V and 2 bases at J, with 3 bases between. Per germline, CDR1 SGHRS and CDR2 YFSETQ. The CDR3 runs to 11 residues. Profiling relied on immunoSEQ multiplex PCR, and the TCRdb table lists in-frame clones only, not all of them. The sample contains around 450,000 clones, around nine tenths of which appear only once. Individuals drawn from under 30 US areas were roughly 18 to 89 years old. Participants had their cohort set by participant-reported clinical history. The sequenced sample was PBMCs or T cells enriched from blood (not recorded which). This receptor was obtained from a woman younger than 30 with acute COVID-19. The genes are TRBV5-1 and TRBJ2-7; D unclear. The CDR3, as DNA: TGCGCCAGCAGCTCTACCTACGAGCAGTACTTC. It encodes CASSSTYEQYF.